A selection of T cell receptor beta chains follows, all from one sample in a study of molecular identifiers for immune sequencing clone quantification. TCRdb passed the PCR reads through MiXCR, listing each CDR3 protein once. The sample includes some 97,000 distinct CDR3 sequences, 20% to 25% of them seen just once. Sequencing was carried out using naive CD8+ T cells from blood, with Jurkat cell RNA spiked in. Source of these receptors: a human donor in good health. Some libraries in this study had Jurkat cell RNA spiked in. Both conserved end residues are part of each CDR3.

J gene,V gene,CDR3 protein
TRBJ2-2,TRBV27,CASSLDRELVGELFF
TRBJ2-1,TRBV24-1,CATSDQNGGMGSYNEQFF
TRBJ2-6,TRBV9,CASSPTGTNSGANVLTF
TRBJ2-7,TRBV9,CASSVTGTSGYEQYF
TRBJ2-3,TRBV30,CAWDGDWLGSDTQYF
TRBJ2-3,TRBV19,CASSMGPGPPDTQYF
TRBJ1-1,TRBV7-3,CTSSAHKDTEAFF
TRBJ2-5,TRBV7-6,CASSFSSGIQQETQYF
TRBJ2-1,TRBV7-9,CASSQNSGGANNEQFF
TRBJ1-1,TRBV14,CASSQVPGLNTEAFF
TRBJ2-5,TRBV7-9,CASSPLSGPLETQYF
TRBJ2-1,TRBV7-9,CASSLAEGGFCNEQFF
TRBJ2-3,TRBV7-9,CASTRTASTDTQYF
TRBJ2-7,TRBV11-1,CASSLGEGGSYEQYF
TRBJ1-1,TRBV27,CASSSLGSEAFF
TRBJ2-3,TRBV7-9,CASSFPVAGKDTSTDTQYF
TRBJ2-7,TRBV4-1,CASSQERWQGYEQYF
TRBJ2-3,TRBV18,CASSELLDTQYF
TRBJ2-7,TRBV7-9,CASSSNDRGLIFFYEQYF
TRBJ2-5,TRBV19,CASRDRYQETQYF
TRBJ2-7,TRBV20-1,CSARSGQGYEQYF
TRBJ1-6,TRBV3-2,CASSRPTGMEDHSVPLHF
TRBJ2-3,TRBV6-2/TRBV6-3,CASIGGRASDTQYF
TRBJ2-7,TRBV20-1,CSARGLADYEQYF
TRBJ1-4,TRBV27,CASSLHGQTEKLFF
TRBJ1-2,TRBV11-2,CATRLEGHYGYTF
TRBJ2-2,TRBV2,CASSEPLAGGSTGELFF
TRBJ1-1,TRBV6-5,CASSSSWANTEAFF
TRBJ2-3,TRBV7-8,CASSLGGVLLSTDTQYF
TRBJ2-7,TRBV5-1,CASSLELNYEQYF
TRBJ2-2,TRBV7-9,CASPLDLNTGELFF
TRBJ2-2,TRBV5-6,CASSPTGNTGELFF
TRBJ2-7,TRBV19,CASSMGQSTYEQYF
TRBJ2-3,TRBV27,CASSQPGLAGGGTDTQYF
TRBJ1-5,TRBV7-8,CASSYTRGLEGNQPQHF
TRBJ2-1,TRBV28,CASSFNLNEQFF
TRBJ2-2,TRBV18,CASSPRGGPNTGELFF
TRBJ1-1,TRBV7-9,CASSAGQGLPEAFF
TRBJ2-3,TRBV4-2,CASSQDVSNTDTQYF
TRBJ1-5,TRBV7-2,CASSFGRGLGQPQHF
TRBJ2-2,TRBV9,CASSAKSGLSPGELFF
TRBJ2-1,TRBV25-1,CASNGLAGAEQFF
TRBJ1-1,TRBV20-1,CSARHYEQNTEAFF
TRBJ2-7,TRBV7-9,CASSLEGYTYEQYF
TRBJ2-7,TRBV20-1,CSARDLRAGYEQYF
TRBJ2-7,TRBV12-3/TRBV12-4,CASSFLAGAVYEQYF
TRBJ2-7,TRBV12-3/TRBV12-4,CASSSIRAPTSYEQYF
TRBJ2-5,TRBV28,CASSLTTSWQETQYF
TRBJ2-7,TRBV29-1,CSTRTGGENEQYF
TRBJ2-3,TRBV4-1,CASSRSTDTQYF
TRBJ2-7,TRBV29-1,CSAQGAPDEQYF
TRBJ1-5,TRBV13,CASSWGQSNQPQHF
TRBJ2-2,TRBV7-3,CASSFMPGQGAAGELFF
TRBJ2-3,TRBV28,CASSLPRGGTDTQYF
TRBJ1-1,TRBV27,CASSLSQGVTEAFF
TRBJ2-3,TRBV4-3,CASSQGVGRTDTQYF
TRBJ1-1,TRBV7-3,CASSLNGGTEAFF
TRBJ2-7,TRBV27,CASSLGPVYEQYF